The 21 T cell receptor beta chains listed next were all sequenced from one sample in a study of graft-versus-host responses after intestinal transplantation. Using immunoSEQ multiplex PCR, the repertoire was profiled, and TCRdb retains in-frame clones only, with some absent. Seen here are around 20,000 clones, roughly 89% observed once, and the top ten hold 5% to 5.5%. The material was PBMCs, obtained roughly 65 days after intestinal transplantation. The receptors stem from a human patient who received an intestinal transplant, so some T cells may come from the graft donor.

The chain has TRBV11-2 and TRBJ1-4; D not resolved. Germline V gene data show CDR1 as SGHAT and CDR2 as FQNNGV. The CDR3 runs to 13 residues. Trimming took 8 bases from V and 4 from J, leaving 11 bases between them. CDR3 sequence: CASAFRINEKLFF. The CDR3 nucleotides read TGTGCCAGCGCATTCCGAATTAATGAAAAACTGTTTTTT.

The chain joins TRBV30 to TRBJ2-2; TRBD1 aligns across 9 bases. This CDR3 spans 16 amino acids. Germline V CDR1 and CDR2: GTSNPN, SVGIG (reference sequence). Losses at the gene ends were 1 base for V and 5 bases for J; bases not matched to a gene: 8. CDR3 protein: CAWSELGQGYTGELFF. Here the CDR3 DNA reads TGTGCCTGGAGTGAGCTTGGACAGGGGTATACCGGGGAGCTGTTTTTT.

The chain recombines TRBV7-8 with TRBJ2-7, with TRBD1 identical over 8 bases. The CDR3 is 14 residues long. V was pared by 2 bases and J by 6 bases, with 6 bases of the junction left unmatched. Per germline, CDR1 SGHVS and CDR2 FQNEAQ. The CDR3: CASSLPQGAGEQYF. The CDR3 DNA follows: TGTGCCAGCAGCTTACCCCAGGGGGCAGGCGAGCAGTACTTC.

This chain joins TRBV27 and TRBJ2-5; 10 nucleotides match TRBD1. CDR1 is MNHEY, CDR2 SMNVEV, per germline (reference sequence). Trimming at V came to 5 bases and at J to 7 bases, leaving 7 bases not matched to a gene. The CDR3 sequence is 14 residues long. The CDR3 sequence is CASSSDRGQGTQYF. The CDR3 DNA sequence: TGTGCCAGCAGTAGCGACAGGGGGCAGGGGACCCAGTACTTC.

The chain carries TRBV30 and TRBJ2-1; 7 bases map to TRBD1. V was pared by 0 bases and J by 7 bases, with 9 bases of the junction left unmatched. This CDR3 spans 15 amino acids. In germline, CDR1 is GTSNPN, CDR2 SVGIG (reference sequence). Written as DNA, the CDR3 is TGTGCCTGGAGTGTAAATTGGCGCAGGGGGAATGAGCAGTTCTTC. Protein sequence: CAWSVNWRRGNEQFF.

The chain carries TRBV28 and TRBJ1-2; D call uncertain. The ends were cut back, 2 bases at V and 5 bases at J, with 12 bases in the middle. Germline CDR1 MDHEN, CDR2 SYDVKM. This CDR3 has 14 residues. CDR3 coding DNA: TGTGCCAGCAGTTTAAGGTTAGCGTCGTATGGCTACACCTTC. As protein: CASSLRLASYGYTF.

CDR3 sequence: CASSQKGTGGYEQYF. The CDR3 DNA sequence: TGCGCCAGCAGCCAAAAGGGGACAGGGGGCTACGAGCAGTACTTC. The gene calls are TRBV4-1 and TRBJ2-7, with 11 bases lining up with TRBD1. The J segment lost 3 bases and the V segment lost 2 bases, leaving 3 bases of the junction unmatched. The CDR3 has 15 amino acids. The germline V gene encodes CDR1 MGHRA and CDR2 YSYEKL.

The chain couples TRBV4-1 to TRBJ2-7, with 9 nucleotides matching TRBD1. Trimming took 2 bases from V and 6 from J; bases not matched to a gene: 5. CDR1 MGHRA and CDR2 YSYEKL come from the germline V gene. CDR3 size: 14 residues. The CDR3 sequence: CASSQYRGLSEQYF. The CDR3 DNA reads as TGCGCCAGCAGCCAATACAGGGGGCTTAGCGAGCAGTACTTC.

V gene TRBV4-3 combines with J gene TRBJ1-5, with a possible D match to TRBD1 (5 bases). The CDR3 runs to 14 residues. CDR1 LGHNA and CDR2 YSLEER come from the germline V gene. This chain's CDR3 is CASLRGNSNQPQHF. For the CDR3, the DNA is TGCGCGAGTTTAAGGGGCAATAGCAATCAGCCCCAGCATTTT.

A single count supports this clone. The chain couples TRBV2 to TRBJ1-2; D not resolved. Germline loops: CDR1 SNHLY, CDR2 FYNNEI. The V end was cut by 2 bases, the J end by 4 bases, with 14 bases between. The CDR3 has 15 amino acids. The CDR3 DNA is TGTGCCAGCAGTGAACAGAGCCAACCTTCCTATGGCTACACCTTC. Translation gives CASSEQSQPSYGYTF. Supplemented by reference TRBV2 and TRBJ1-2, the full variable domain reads EPEVTQTPSHQVTQMGQEVILRCVPISNHLYFYWYRQILGQKVEFLVSFYNNEISEKSEIFDDQFSVERPDGSNFTLKIRSTKLEDSAMYFCASSEQSQPSYGYTFGSGTRLTVV.

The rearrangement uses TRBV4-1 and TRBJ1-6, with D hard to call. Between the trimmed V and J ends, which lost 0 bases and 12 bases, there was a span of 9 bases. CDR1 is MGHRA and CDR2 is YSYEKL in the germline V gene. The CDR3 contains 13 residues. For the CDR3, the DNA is TGCGCCAGCAGCCAAGATCTGGGATTACCCCTCCACTTT. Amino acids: CASSQDLGLPLHF.

CDR3 sequence: CASRSTVGQYF. The CDR3 bases are TGTGCCAGCAGAAGTACCGTAGGGCAGTACTTC. V gene TRBV7-2 combines with J gene TRBJ2-7, with no clear D. This CDR3 is 11 amino acids long. Per germline, CDR1 SGHTA and CDR2 FQGNSA. Trimming shortened V by 6 bases and J by 9 bases, and 12 bases separated the two germline ends.

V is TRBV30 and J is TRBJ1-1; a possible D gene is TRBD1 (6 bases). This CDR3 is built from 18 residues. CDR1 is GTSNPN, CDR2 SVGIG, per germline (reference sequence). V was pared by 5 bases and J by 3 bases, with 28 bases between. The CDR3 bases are TGTGCCTGGGCTGGCCCGTCGGGACACCTACCTAAATACACTGAAGCTTTCTTT. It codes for CAWAGPSGHLPKYTEAFF.

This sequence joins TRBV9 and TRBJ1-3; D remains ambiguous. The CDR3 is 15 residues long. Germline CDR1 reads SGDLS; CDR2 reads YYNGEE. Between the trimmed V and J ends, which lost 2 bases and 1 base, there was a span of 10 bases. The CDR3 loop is CASSVAVGSGNTIYF. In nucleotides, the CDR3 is TGTGCCAGCAGCGTGGCCGTGGGATCTGGAAACACCATATATTTT.

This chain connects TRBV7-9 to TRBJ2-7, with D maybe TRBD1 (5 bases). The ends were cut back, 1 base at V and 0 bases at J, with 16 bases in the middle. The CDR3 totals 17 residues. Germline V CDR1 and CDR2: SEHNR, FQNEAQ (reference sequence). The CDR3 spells CASSLVGRTSSSYEQYF. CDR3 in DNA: TGTGCCAGCAGCTTAGTTGGTAGGACAAGCAGCTCCTACGAGCAGTACTTC. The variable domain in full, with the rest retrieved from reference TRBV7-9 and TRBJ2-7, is DTGVSQNPRHKITKRGQNVTFRCDPISEHNRLYWYRQTLGQGPEFLTYFQNEAQLEKSRLLSDRFSAERPKGSFSTLEIQRTEQGDSAMYLCASSLVGRTSSSYEQYFGPGTRLTVT.

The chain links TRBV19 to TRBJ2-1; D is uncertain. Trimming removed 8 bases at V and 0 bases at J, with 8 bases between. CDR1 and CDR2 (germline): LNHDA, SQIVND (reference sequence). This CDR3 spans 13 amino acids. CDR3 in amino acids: CASGWSSYNEQFF. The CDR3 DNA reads TGTGCCAGTGGCTGGAGCTCCTACAATGAGCAGTTCTTC.

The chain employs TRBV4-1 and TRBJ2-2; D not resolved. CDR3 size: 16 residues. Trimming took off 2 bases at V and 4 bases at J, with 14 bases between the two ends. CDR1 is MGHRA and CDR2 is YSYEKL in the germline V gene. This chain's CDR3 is CASSQLTLPVTGELFF. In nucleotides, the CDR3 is TGCGCCAGCAGCCAACTTACCCTCCCCGTCACCGGGGAGCTGTTTTTT.

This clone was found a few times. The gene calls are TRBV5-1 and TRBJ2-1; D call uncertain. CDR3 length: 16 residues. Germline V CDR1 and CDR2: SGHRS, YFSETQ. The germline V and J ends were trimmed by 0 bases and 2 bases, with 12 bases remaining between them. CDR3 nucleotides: TGCGCCAGCAGCTTGGCTCGGGCAGGAGCCTACAATGAGCAGTTCTTC. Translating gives CASSLARAGAYNEQFF. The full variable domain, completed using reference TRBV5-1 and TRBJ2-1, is KAGVTQTPRYLIKTRGQQVTLSCSPISGHRSVSWYQQTPGQGLQFLFEYFSETQRNKGNFPGRFSGRQFSNSRSEMNVSTLELGDSALYLCASSLARAGAYNEQFFGPGTRLTVL.

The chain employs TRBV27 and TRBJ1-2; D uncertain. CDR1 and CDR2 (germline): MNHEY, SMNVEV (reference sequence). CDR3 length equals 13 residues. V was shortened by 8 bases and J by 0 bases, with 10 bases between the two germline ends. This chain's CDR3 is CASRGDANYGYTF. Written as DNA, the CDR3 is TGTGCCAGCCGCGGAGATGCTAACTATGGCTACACCTTC.

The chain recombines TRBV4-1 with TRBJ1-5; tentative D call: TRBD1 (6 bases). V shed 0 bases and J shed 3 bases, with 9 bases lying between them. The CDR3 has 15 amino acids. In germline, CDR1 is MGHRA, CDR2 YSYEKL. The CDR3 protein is CASSQDGQFNQPQHF. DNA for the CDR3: TGCGCCAGCAGCCAAGATGGACAGTTCAATCAGCCCCAGCATTTT.

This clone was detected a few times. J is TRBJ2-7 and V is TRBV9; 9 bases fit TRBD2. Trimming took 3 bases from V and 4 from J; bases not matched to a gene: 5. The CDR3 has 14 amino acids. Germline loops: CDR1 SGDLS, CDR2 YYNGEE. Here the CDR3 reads CASSAAGGFYEQYF. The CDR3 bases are TGTGCCAGCAGCGCCGCGGGGGGGTTTTACGAGCAGTACTTC.